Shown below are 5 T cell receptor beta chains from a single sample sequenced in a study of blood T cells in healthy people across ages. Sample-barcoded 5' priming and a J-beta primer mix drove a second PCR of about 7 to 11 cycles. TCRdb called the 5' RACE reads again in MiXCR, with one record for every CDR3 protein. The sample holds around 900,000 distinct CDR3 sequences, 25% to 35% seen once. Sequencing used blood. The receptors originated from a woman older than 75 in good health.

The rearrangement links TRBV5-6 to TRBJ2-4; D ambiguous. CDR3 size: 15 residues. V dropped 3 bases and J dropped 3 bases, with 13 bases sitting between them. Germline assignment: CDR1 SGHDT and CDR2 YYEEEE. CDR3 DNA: TGTGCCAGCAGCTCCACGAGGACGGTCAAAAACATTCAGTACTTC. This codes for CASSSTRTVKNIQYF. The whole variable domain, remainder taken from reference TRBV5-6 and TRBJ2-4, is DAGVTQSPTHLIKTRGQQVTLRCSPKSGHDTVSWYQQALGQGPQFIFQYYEEEERQRGNFPDRFSGHQFPNYSSELNVNALLLGDSALYLCASSSTRTVKNIQYFGAGTRLSVL.

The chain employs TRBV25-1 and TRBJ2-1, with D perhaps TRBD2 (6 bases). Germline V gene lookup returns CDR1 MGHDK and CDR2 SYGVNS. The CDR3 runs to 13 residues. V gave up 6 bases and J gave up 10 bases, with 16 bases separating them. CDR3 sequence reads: CASSPKGTREQFF. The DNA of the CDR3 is TGTGCCAGCAGCCCTAAGGGGACTCGGGAGCAGTTCTTC.

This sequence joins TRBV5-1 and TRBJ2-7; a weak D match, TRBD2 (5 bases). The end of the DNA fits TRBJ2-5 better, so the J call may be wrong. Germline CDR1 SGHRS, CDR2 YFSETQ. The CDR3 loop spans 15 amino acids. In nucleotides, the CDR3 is TGCGCCAGCAGCTCCCCGCCGGAGGAAGGGGAGACCCAGTACTTC. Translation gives CASSSPPEEGETQYF.

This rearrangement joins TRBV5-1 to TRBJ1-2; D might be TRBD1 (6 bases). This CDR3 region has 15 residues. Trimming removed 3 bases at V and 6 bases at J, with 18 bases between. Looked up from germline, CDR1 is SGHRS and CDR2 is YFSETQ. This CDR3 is CASSWGARDPNGYTF. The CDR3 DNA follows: TGCGCCAGCAGCTGGGGGGCTCGGGACCCAAATGGCTACACCTTC.

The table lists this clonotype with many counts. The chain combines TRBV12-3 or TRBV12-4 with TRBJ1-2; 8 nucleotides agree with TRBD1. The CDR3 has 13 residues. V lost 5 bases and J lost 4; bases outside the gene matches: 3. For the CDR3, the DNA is TGTGCCAGCAGTGGACAGGGATTCTATGGCTACACCTTC. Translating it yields CASSGQGFYGYTF.